The 21 T cell receptor beta chains presented below share a single source sample, sequenced in a study of T cell responses to AZD1222 COVID-19 vaccine. The table came from immunoSEQ multiplex PCR; TCRdb's copy has only in-frame clones and leaves some out. Altogether around 130,000 clones are present, roughly 92% being singletons, with the ten largest covering roughly 1.1%. Material: peripheral blood, obtained 28 days after the second AZD1222 dose. Receptors originate from an adult who received the AZD1222 COVID-19 vaccine.

The V call is TRBV7-3, the J call TRBJ2-5; D assignment may be TRBD1 or TRBD2 (6 bases each). The ends were cut back, 6 bases at V and 4 bases at J, with 21 bases in the middle. This CDR3 has 16 amino acids. Germline CDR1 reads SGHTA; CDR2 reads FQGTGA. Here the CDR3 DNA reads TGTGCCAGCAGTTCTATTGGGGGCCGGCGGGGAGAGACCCAGTACTTC. This translates into CASSSIGGRRGETQYF.

The genes are TRBV9 and TRBJ1-2, with a possible D match to TRBD1 (5 bases). The V and J ends lost 0 bases and 5 bases respectively, with 11 bases between them. Germline CDR1 SGDLS, CDR2 YYNGEE. The length of the CDR3 is 14 residues. The CDR3: CASSVASDSYGYTF. The CDR3 bases are TGTGCCAGCAGCGTAGCTTCCGACAGTTATGGCTACACCTTC.

V is TRBV28 and J is TRBJ2-7; TRBD1 agrees at 7 bases. The CDR3 runs 14 residues. V gave up 5 bases and J gave up 5 bases; unmatched junction bases: 9. Germline V CDR1 and CDR2: MDHEN, SYDVKM. The CDR3 sequence is CASSTSGGRHEQYF. In DNA, the CDR3 is TGTGCCAGCAGTACGTCAGGGGGTAGGCACGAGCAGTACTTC.

This chain uses TRBV7-2 with TRBJ1-2; possible D gene TRBD1, 6 bases. Trimming removed 2 bases at V and 0 bases at J, with 7 bases between. The length of the CDR3 is 14 residues. The germline V gene has CDR1 SGHTA and CDR2 FQGNSA. The CDR3 DNA sequence: TGTGCCAGCAGCTTAACAGGGCCTAACTATGGCTACACCTTC. Translated, it gives CASSLTGPNYGYTF.

The V and J genes are TRBV24-1 and TRBJ2-3; D may be TRBD1 (6 bases). The CDR3 totals 16 residues. CDR1 and CDR2 from the germline V gene are KGHDR and SFDVKD. With 1 base removed from V and 3 bases from J, the gap between germline ends came to 13 bases. CDR3 DNA: TGTGCCACCAGTGATTTAAAGGGGGTGGAAACAGATACGCAGTATTTT. Its translation is CATSDLKGVETDTQYF.

The V and J genes are TRBV9 and TRBJ1-3; D uncertain. V was trimmed by 4 bases and J by 0 bases, leaving 8 bases between them. The CDR3 totals 14 residues. CDR1 and CDR2 (germline): SGDLS, YYNGEE. CDR3 in amino acids: CASSPLNSGNTIYF. In DNA, the CDR3 is TGTGCCAGCAGCCCCCTAAACTCTGGAAACACCATATATTTT.

Only one count was recorded for this clone. The chain combines TRBV6-1 with TRBJ1-1; a possible D gene is TRBD1 (5 bases). Looked up from germline, CDR1 is MNHNS and CDR2 is SASEGT. V lost 0 bases to trimming and J lost 6 bases, with 14 bases between them. The CDR3 spans 15 residues. The CDR3 bases are TGTGCCAGCAGTGAAGCAGCAAGGGGAAACGCTGAAGCTTTCTTT. Translating it yields CASSEAARGNAEAFF.

This clone was observed once. V gene TRBV3-1 (or the pseudogene TRBV3-2) combines with J gene TRBJ2-7; D is uncertain. CDR1 is LGHDT, CDR2 YNNKEL, per germline (reference sequence). CDR3 size: 16 residues. V lost 0 bases to trimming and J lost 5 bases, with 17 bases between them. The CDR3 is CASSQDRQAFWDEQYF. Written as DNA, the CDR3 is TGTGCCAGCAGCCAAGATAGGCAGGCCTTCTGGGACGAGCAGTACTTC.

This clone has only one observation. V usage is TRBV5-1 and J usage is TRBJ2-1; TRBD2 aligns across 10 bases. CDR3 size: 16 residues. Germline CDR1 is SGHRS and CDR2 is YFSETQ. Trimming took 7 bases from V and 8 from J; bases not matched to a gene: 15. The CDR3 loop reads CASAAAGSGRFDEQFF. The CDR3 DNA reads as TGCGCCAGCGCCGCGGCGGGTAGCGGGAGGTTTGATGAGCAGTTCTTC. The full variable domain, with the rest looked up from reference TRBV5-1 and TRBJ2-1, is KAGVTQTPRYLIKTRGQQVTLSCSPISGHRSVSWYQQTPGQGLQFLFEYFSETQRNKGNFPGRFSGRQFSNSRSEMNVSTLELGDSALYLCASAAAGSGRFDEQFFGPGTRLTVL.

This clone was seen a few times. J is TRBJ1-5 and V is TRBV11-3; 8 bases map to TRBD1. V shed 5 bases and J 6 bases; nucleotides not matched to a gene: 6. Germline CDR1 reads SGHNT; CDR2 reads YENEEA. The CDR3 extends over 14 amino acids. The CDR3 DNA sequence: TGTGCCAGCAGCGATCAGGGGGCGCGTCAGCCCCAGCATTTT. Protein sequence: CASSDQGARQPQHF.

This sequence joins TRBV7-9 and TRBJ2-2; D unresolved. From germline, CDR1 is SEHNR and CDR2 FQNEAQ (reference sequence). V lost 2 bases and J 6 bases, leaving 13 bases between the germline ends. The length of the CDR3 is 15 residues. The CDR3 here is CASSLMKGGAGELFF. CDR3 in DNA: TGTGCCAGCAGCTTAATGAAGGGTGGCGCCGGGGAGCTGTTTTTT.

This chain connects TRBV19 to TRBJ2-1; D might be TRBD2 (7 bases). Germline CDR1 LNHDA, CDR2 SQIVND (reference sequence). V lost 1 base and J 16 bases, leaving 17 bases between the germline ends. The CDR3 totals 13 residues. CDR3 in amino acids: CASSIAIGGGRFF. CDR3 coding DNA: TGTGCCAGTAGTATAGCCATAGGGGGGGGGAGATTCTTC.

V usage is TRBV27 and J usage is TRBJ2-3; 10 nucleotides agree with TRBD2. CDR1 MNHEY and CDR2 SMNVEV come from the germline V gene (reference sequence). V lost 6 bases and J lost 2; bases outside the gene matches: 2. CDR3 length equals 14 residues. In DNA, the CDR3 is TGTGCCAGCAGCCTAGCGGGAGACACAGATACGCAGTATTTT. Its translation: CASSLAGDTDTQYF.

The genes are TRBV25-1 and TRBJ1-4; D is unclear. CDR1 and CDR2 from the germline V gene are MGHDK and SYGVNS. V shed 3 bases and J shed 7 bases, with 9 bases lying between them. The CDR3 length is 13 residues. CDR3 sequence reads: CASSEPRLEKLFF. In DNA form, the CDR3 reads TGTGCCAGCAGTGAGCCCAGGCTTGAAAAACTGTTTTTT.

The rearrangement joins TRBV5-6 to TRBJ2-4; the D gene is possibly TRBD1 (5 bases). Germline loops: CDR1 SGHDT, CDR2 YYEEEE. CDR3 length: 14 amino acids. V dropped 5 bases and J dropped 5 bases, with 14 bases sitting between them. CDR3 bases: TGTGCCAGCAGTTTGCAGGGTGCCCAAAACATTCAGTACTTC. It encodes CASSLQGAQNIQYF.

This rearrangement joins TRBV30 to TRBJ1-1, with 8 nucleotides matching TRBD1. V shed 3 bases and J 11 bases; nucleotides not matched to a gene: 8. Germline V gene data show CDR1 as GTSNPN and CDR2 as SVGIG (reference sequence). There are 12 residues in the CDR3. CDR3 sequence (DNA): TGTGCCTGGAGCTCCGGACAGGGCCCCGCTTTCTTT. Translating gives CAWSSGQGPAFF.

The rearrangement joins TRBV6-5 to TRBJ1-4; no clear D gene. The CDR3 covers 13 residues. Trimming pared 4 bases from V and 8 bases from J, leaving 11 bases between. Looked up from germline, CDR1 is MNHEY and CDR2 is SVGAGI. CDR3 amino acids: CASSSQAGEKLFF. DNA of the CDR3: TGTGCCAGCAGTTCTCAAGCGGGCGAAAAACTGTTTTTT.

The V gene is TRBV28, the J gene TRBJ2-4; D uncertain. The CDR3 totals 15 residues. Trimming took 5 bases from V and 0 from J, leaving 11 bases between them. Germline CDR1 and CDR2: MDHEN and SYDVKM. CDR3 coding DNA: TGTGCCAGCAGTACCAAAATCGGAGCCAAAAACATTCAGTACTTC. Encoded protein: CASSTKIGAKNIQYF.

The CDR3 reads CASSIGGARSTEAFF. In DNA form, the CDR3 reads TGTGCCAGTAGTATAGGGGGGGCGCGGAGCACTGAAGCTTTCTTT. The chain couples TRBV19 to TRBJ1-1, with a tentative D call TRBD1 (6 bases). Trimming stripped 1 base from V and 4 bases from J, with 13 bases between. The CDR3 is 15 residues long. Per the germline V gene, CDR1 is LNHDA and CDR2 is SQIVND (reference sequence).

V usage is TRBV11-2 and J usage is TRBJ2-1; 11 bases are shared with TRBD2. This CDR3 region has 14 residues. Germline V gene lookup returns CDR1 SGHAT and CDR2 FQNNGV. J lost 12 bases, V lost 1 base, and 5 bases had no gene match. The CDR3 DNA reads as TGTGCCAGCAGCTTAGGGCTAGCGGGGGGAGGGCAGTTCTTC. Encoded protein: CASSLGLAGGGQFF. The entire variable domain, with the rest obtained from reference TRBV11-2 and TRBJ2-1, is as follows: EAGVAQSPRYKIIEKRQSVAFWCNPISGHATLYWYQQILGQGPKLLIQFQNNGVVDDSQLPKDRFSAERLKGVDSTLKIQPAKLEDSAVYLCASSLGLAGGGQFFGPGTRLTVL.

For this clone: Sequence at one end of the junction differs from germline and may be a read error. V gene TRBV24-1 combines with J gene TRBJ2-1, with no clear D. CDR3 length equals 12 residues. Germline V gene sequence: CDR1 KGHDR, CDR2 SFDVKD. CDR3: CTTSGQHNEQFF. The CDR3 DNA reads as TGTACCACCAGTGGGCAGCACAATGAGCAGTTCTTC.